This T cell receptor (beta chain) was obtained from a study of cytomegalovirus exposure and HLA in healthy donors. Study outcomes and limitations: TRBV6-2, TRBV6-3 and some other V segments were excluded as indistinguishable.

In the PCR, 60 Vbeta and 13 Jbeta primers were used. Assay: immunoSEQ multiplex PCR; the TCRdb copy retains only in-frame clones and omits some. The sample table includes about 210,000 clones. As to this clone: Its antigen remains unidentified.

This CDR3 contains 15 residues. V shed 1 base, J shed 7 bases, and the junction held 3 bases outside the gene matches. Germline CDR1 MGHDK, CDR2 SYGVNS. Input material: PBMCs. This clonotype was obtained from a woman in her thirties in good health and CMV-seropositive. The V call is TRBV25-1, the J call TRBJ1-6; the match to TRBD1 covers 8 bases. CDR3 region: CASSESNRGNSPLHF. CDR3 DNA sequence: TGTGCCAGCAGTGAATCGAACAGGGGGAATTCACCCCTCCACTTT.